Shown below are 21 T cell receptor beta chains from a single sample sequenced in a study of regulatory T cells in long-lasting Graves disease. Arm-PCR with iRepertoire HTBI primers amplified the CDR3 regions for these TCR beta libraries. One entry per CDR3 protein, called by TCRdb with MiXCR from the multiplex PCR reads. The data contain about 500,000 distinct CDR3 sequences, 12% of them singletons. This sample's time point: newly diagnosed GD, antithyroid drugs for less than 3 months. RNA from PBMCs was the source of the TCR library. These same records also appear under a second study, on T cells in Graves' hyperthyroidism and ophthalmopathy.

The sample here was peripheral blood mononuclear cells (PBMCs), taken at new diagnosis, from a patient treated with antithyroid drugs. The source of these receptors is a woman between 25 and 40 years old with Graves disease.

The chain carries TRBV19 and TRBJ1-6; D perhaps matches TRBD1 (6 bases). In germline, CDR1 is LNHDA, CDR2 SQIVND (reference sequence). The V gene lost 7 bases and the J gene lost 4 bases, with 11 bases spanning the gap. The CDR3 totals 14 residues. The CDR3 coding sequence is TGTGCCAGTACCGCGGACAGTTATAATTCACCCCTCCACTTT. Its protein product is CASTADSYNSPLHF.

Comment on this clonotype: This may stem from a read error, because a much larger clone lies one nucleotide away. CDR3 DNA: TGCAGCGTTAAAGTTGGGTATCGGAGTTGGGGGCCGAACACTGAAGCTTTCTTT. Its translation is CSVKVGYRSWGPNTEAFF. The genes are TRBV29-1 and TRBJ1-1; a weak D match, TRBD1 (6 bases). From germline, CDR1 is SQVTM and CDR2 ANQGSEA. V was shortened by 5 bases and J by 1 base, with 26 bases between the two germline ends. The CDR3 sequence is 18 residues long.

CDR3 region: CAWAMSSYNSPLHF. The CDR3 bases are TGTGCCTGGGCGATGAGCTCCTATAATTCACCCCTCCACTTT. The V call is TRBV30, the J call TRBJ1-6, with no clear D. There are 14 residues in the CDR3. V dropped 5 bases and J dropped 0 bases, with 8 bases sitting between them. Germline CDR1 is GTSNPN and CDR2 is SVGIG (reference sequence). The full variable domain, its missing parts supplied by reference TRBV30 and TRBJ1-6, is SQTIHQWPATLVQPVGSPLSLECTVEGTSNPNLYWYRQAAGRGLQLLFYSVGIGQISSEVPQNLSASRPQDRQFILSSKKLLLSDSGFYLCAWAMSSYNSPLHFGNGTRLTVT.

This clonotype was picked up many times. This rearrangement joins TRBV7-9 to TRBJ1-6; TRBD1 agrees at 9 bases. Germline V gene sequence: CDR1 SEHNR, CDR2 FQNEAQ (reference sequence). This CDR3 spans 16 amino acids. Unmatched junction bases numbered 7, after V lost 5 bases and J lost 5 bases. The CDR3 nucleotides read TGTGCCAGCAGCGCATCGACAGGGGGACATAATTCACCCCTCCACTTT. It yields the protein CASSASTGGHNSPLHF. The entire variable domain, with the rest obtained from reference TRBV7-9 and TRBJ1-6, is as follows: DTGVSQNPRHKITKRGQNVTFRCDPISEHNRLYWYRQTLGQGPEFLTYFQNEAQLEKSRLLSDRFSAERPKGSFSTLEIQRTEQGDSAMYLCASSASTGGHNSPLHFGNGTRLTVT.

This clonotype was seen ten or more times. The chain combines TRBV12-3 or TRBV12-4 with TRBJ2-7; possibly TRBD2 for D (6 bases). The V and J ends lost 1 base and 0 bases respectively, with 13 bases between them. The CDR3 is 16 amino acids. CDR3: CASSLGSLALSYEQYF. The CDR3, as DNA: TGTGCCAGCAGTTTAGGGTCACTAGCCCTCTCCTACGAGCAGTACTTC.

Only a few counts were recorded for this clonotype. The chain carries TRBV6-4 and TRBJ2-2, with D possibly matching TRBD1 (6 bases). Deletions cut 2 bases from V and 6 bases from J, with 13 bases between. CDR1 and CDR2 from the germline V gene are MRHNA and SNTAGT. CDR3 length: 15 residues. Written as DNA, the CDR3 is TGTGCCAGCAGTGACGGGGGCGTTGAGGCCGGGGAGCTGTTTTTT. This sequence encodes CASSDGGVEAGELFF.

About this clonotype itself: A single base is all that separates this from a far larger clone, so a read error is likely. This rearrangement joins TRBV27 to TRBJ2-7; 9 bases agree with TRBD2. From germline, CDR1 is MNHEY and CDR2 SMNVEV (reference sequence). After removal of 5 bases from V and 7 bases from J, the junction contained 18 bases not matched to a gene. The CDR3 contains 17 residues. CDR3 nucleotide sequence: TGTGCCAGCAGTCGGCTAGCGGGACCCAGCTCCTACAATGAGCAGTACTTC. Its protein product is CASSRLAGPSSYNEQYF.

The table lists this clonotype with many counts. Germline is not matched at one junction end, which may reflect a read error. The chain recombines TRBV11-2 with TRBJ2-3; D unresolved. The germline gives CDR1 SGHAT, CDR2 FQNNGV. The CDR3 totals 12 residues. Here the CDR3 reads CASSLASYTQYF. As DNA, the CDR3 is TGTGCCAGCAGTTTAGCCTCCTATACGCAGTATTTT.

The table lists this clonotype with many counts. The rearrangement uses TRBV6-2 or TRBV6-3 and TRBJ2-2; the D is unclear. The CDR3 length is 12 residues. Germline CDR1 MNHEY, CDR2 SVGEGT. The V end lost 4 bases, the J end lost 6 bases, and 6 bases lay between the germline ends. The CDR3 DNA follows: TGTGCCAGCAGTTTACCCCCCGGGGAGCTGTTTTTT. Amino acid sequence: CASSLPPGELFF.

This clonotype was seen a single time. The CDR3 is CASSDGDSTLEKLFF. The CDR3 nucleotides read TGTGCCAGCAGCGACGGAGACAGTACCCTCGAAAAACTGTTTTTT. The V and J genes are TRBV7-9 and TRBJ1-4, with D perhaps matching TRBD1 (5 bases). The germline gives CDR1 SEHNR, CDR2 FQNEAQ (reference sequence). The CDR3 has 15 residues. V dropped 5 bases and J dropped 8 bases, with 18 bases sitting between them.

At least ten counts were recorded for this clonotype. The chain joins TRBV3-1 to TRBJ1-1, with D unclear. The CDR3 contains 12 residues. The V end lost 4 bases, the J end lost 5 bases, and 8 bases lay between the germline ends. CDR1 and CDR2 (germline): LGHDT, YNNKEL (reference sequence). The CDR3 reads CASSLGYTEAFF. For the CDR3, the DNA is TGTGCCAGCAGCCTAGGGTATACTGAAGCTTTCTTT.

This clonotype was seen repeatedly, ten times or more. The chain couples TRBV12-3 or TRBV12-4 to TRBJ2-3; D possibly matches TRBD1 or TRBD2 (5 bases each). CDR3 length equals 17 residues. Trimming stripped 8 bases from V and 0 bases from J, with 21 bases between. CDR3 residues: CASLRSAGTPSTDTQYF. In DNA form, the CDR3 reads TGTGCCAGCCTCAGGAGTGCCGGGACGCCTAGCACAGATACGCAGTATTTT.

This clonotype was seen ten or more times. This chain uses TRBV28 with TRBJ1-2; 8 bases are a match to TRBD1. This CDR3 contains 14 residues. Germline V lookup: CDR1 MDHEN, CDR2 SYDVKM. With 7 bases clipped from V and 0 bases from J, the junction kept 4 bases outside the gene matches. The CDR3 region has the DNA TGTGCCAGCAATGTGGGACAGGCTAACTATGGCTACACCTTC. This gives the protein CASNVGQANYGYTF.

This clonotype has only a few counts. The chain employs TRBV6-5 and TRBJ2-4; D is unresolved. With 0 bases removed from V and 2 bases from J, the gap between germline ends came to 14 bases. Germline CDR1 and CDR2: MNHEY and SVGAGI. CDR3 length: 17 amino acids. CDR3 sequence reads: CASSYSHEAWSKNIQYF. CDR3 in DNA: TGTGCCAGCAGTTACTCCCACGAGGCCTGGTCCAAAAACATTCAGTACTTC.

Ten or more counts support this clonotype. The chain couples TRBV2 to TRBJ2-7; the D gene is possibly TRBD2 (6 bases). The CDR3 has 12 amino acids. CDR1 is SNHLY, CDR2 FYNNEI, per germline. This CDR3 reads CVFSGDGYEQYF. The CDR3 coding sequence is TGTGTCTTTTCGGGGGATGGCTACGAGCAGTACTTC. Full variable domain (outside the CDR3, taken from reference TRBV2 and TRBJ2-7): EPEVTQTPSHQVTQMGQEVILRCVPISNHLYFYWYRQILGQKVEFLVSFYNNEISEKSEIFDDQFSVERPDGSNFTLKIRSTKLEDSAMYFCVFSGDGYEQYFGPGTRLTVT.

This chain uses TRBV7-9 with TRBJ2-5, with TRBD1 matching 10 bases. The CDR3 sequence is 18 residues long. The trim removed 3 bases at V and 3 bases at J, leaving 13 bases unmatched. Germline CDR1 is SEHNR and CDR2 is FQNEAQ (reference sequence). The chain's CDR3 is CASSFTPGQGRGEETQYF. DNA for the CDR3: TGTGCCAGCAGCTTTACACCGGGACAGGGGAGGGGCGAAGAGACCCAGTACTTC.

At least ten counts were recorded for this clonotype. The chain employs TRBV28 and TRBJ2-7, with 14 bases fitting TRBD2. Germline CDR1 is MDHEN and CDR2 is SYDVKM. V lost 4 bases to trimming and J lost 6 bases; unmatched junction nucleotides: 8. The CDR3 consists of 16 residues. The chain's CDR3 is CASSWGLAGELVEQYF. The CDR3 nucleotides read TGTGCCAGCAGTTGGGGACTAGCGGGAGAGTTAGTCGAGCAGTACTTC.

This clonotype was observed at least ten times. The CDR3 region is CASSRQREGRYEQFF. DNA of the CDR3: TGTGCCAGCAGCCGCCAGCGGGAGGGCCGGTATGAGCAGTTCTTC. The rearrangement joins TRBV11-2 to TRBJ2-1; TRBD2 aligns across 10 bases. Germline V lookup: CDR1 SGHAT, CDR2 FQNNGV. With V trimmed by 5 bases and J by 8 bases, 9 bases remained unmatched. CDR3 size: 15 residues.

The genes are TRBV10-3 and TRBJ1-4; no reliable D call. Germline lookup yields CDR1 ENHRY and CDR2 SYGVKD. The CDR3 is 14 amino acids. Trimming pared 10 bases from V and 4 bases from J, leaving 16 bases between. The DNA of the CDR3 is TGTGCCACCGCAACCGGGGAGGGTAATGAAAAACTGTTTTTT. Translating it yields CATATGEGNEKLFF.

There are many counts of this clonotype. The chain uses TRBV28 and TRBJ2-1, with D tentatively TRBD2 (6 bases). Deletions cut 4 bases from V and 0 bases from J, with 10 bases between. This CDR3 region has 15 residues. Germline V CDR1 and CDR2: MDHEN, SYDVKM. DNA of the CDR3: TGTGCCAGCAGTTCTCCGGGACTCTCCTACAATGAGCAGTTCTTC. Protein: CASSSPGLSYNEQFF.

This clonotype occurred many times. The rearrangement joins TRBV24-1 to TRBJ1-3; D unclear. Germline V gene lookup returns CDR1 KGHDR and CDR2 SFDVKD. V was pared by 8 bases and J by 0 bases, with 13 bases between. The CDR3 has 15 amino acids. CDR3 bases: TGTGCCACCACTCGGACCGTGAGCTCTGGAAACACCATATATTTT. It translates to CATTRTVSSGNTIYF.